The rows below give T cell receptor beta chains drawn from one sample of a study of cytomegalovirus exposure and HLA in healthy donors. Profiled with immunoSEQ multiplex PCR; TCRdb holds only in-frame clones, not every one. The sample has about 62,000 clones, more than 80% seen once. Material for sequencing was PBMCs. Receptors were obtained from a woman aged 25 to 39 in good health and CMV-seronegative. CDR3s include the opening cysteine and the closing phenylalanine or tryptophan. The D gene is left open where the match is weak. Clone sizes are given selectively: once, few, many, or a class where the clone is expanded.

CDR3nt,CDR3aa,d_gene,abundance,j_gene,v_gene
TGTGCCAGCAGCCCGAGACAGAATAGCATGAACACTGAAGCTTTCTTT,CASSPRQNSMNTEAFF,NA,NA,TRBJ1-1,TRBV9
TGTGCCAGCAGCTCCCTGGCAGTGGGGGGAAAGTATGGCTACACCTTC,CASSSLAVGGKYGYTF,NA,NA,TRBJ1-2,TRBV7-8
TGCGCCAGCAAGGCAGGAGGGGACACTGAAGCTTTCTTT,CASKAGGDTEAFF,NA,NA,TRBJ1-1,TRBV10-1
TGTGCCGGTAGTATCGCCGGACAGGGTTTGAGGGTCACTGAAGCTTTCTTT,CAGSIAGQGLRVTEAFF,TRBD1,NA,TRBJ1-1,TRBV19
TGCGCCAGCAGTGAGGCGGGGATCCAAGAGACCCAGTACTTC,CASSEAGIQETQYF,NA,NA,TRBJ2-5,TRBV10-1
TGTGCCAGCAGCGACGTGACAGGAGGTGTCCGACGGGATACGCAGTATTTT,CASSDVTGGVRRDTQYF,NA,NA,TRBJ2-3,TRBV9
TGTGCCAGCAGTGAGGGACAGGGGGCATATGAGCAGTACTTC,CASSEGQGAYEQYF,TRBD1,NA,TRBJ2-7,TRBV6-4
TGTGCCAGCACAGACAGGGGCTACAATGAGCAGTTCTTC,CASTDRGYNEQFF,TRBD1,NA,TRBJ2-1,TRBV19
TGTGCCAGCACCTATATAGACAGGGTGAACACTGAAGCTTTCTTT,CASTYIDRVNTEAFF,TRBD1,NA,TRBJ1-1,TRBV6-5
TGTGCCAGCAGCCCGGTCTCTGACAGGGAGAACTATGGCTACACCTTC,CASSPVSDRENYGYTF,TRBD1,NA,TRBJ1-2,TRBV11-2
TGCAGCGTTGCGGACATTTATTACACAGATACGCAGTATTTT,CSVADIYYTDTQYF,NA,few,TRBJ2-3,TRBV29-1
TGTGCCAGCAGCTTAGGTAGTACGAGATCAGATACGCAGTATTTT,CASSLGSTRSDTQYF,NA,NA,TRBJ2-3,TRBV7-2
TGTGCCAGTAGTAACCCGGGACAGGGGGTTCCCTACGAGCAGTACTTC,CASSNPGQGVPYEQYF,TRBD1,NA,TRBJ2-7,TRBV19